This T cell receptor (beta chain) was sequenced during a study of blood T cell repertoires in COVID-19. Study-level information: Spain, Italy and the United States supplied samples that represented acute and convalescent COVID-19. T cells, B-cell-depleted T cells, or PBMCs provided the cDNA or gDNA that served as material.

This clone was detected only once. Those enrolled in Seattle joined during active infection and were followed longitudinally afterward. Original processing methods: Reference gene primer amplification gave estimated nucleated cell counts. Some clones are missing from TCRdb's copy, which holds only in-frame ones; the method was immunoSEQ multiplex PCR. That table gives V, J and clone size, and the DNA gave D and trimming. The repertoire includes approximately 390,000 clones, more than 75% of them detected once, and approximately 2.4% sits in the top ten. The TCR comes from a woman in her sixties or seventies with COVID-19, enrolled during active disease. The sample consisted of peripheral blood.

In nucleotides, the CDR3 is TGTGCCAGCAGTAGCCAGGGATTGGACACCTTC. Protein: CASSSQGLDTF. The chain combines TRBV12-3 or TRBV12-4 with TRBJ1-2; D perhaps matches TRBD1 (5 bases). The CDR3 is 11 amino acids. The V end lost 5 bases, the J end lost 12 bases, and 13 bases lay between the germline ends.